This TCR beta chain was sequenced during a study of blood T cell repertoires in COVID-19. Study information: In each case, the material was cDNA or gDNA derived from T cells, B-cell-depleted T cells, or PBMCs.

Original processing notes: Reference gene primer amplification yielded estimated nucleated cell counts. The protocol was immunoSEQ multiplex PCR, while the TCRdb copy is restricted to in-frame clones and leaves out a portion. Clonal size and the V and J genes are those of that table, whereas D and trimming came from the DNA. Seen here are 250,000 or so clones, roughly 80% observed once, and the top ten hold less than 4%. The CDR3 has 14 amino acids. Germline loops: CDR1 LNHDA, CDR2 SQIVND (reference sequence). Between the trimmed V and J ends, which lost 7 bases and 5 bases, there was a span of 14 bases.

The gene calls are TRBV19 and TRBJ1-4, with D possibly being TRBD1 (5 bases). The receptor's source is a woman under 30 with acute or convalescent COVID-19. The sequencing sample was made of peripheral blood. CDR3 sequence: CASKQGNRNEKLFF. The CDR3 DNA reads TGTGCCAGTAAGCAGGGAAATAGGAATGAAAAACTGTTTTTT.